The source of this T cell receptor (beta chain) is a study of CD8 T cells in Susac syndrome. Reverse transcription of about 0.5 to 1 ug RNA used random hexamers. The amplification used immunoSEQ multiplex PCR on TCR beta CDR3; it spanned 54 Vbeta and 13 Jbeta. TCRdb re-called the immunoSEQ multiplex PCR reads through MiXCR, storing one row per CDR3 protein. The sample records approximately 150,000 distinct CDR3 sequences, less than 95% being singletons. Germline V gives CDR1 DFQATT, CDR2 SNEGSKA (reference sequence). V lost 1 base, J lost 2 bases, and 5 bases stayed unmatched. This CDR3 is built from 15 residues.

The sequencing input was CD4+ T cells from PBMCs. The receptor comes from a human donor in good health. This sequence joins TRBV20-1 and TRBJ2-3; 8 bases map to TRBD2. Here the CDR3 reads CSARGIAGITDTQYF. Written as DNA, the CDR3 is TGCAGTGCTAGAGGTATAGCGGGAATCACAGATACGCAGTATTTT.